This T cell receptor (beta chain) came from a study of coeliac disease (dated 2022 in TCRdb). For context, the study as a whole: Coeliac patients were categorised as having newly diagnosed active disease, refractory coeliac disease type I, or disease controlled by a gluten-free diet. Because high-resolution HLA typing was not available, biased TRBV7-2 usage was queried as a proof of principle. Small intestinal lymphocyte fractions from coeliac and non-coeliac patients were analysed in the study using next-generation sequencing of rearranged TRB and TRG CDR3 regions. The study set out to describe the TR repertoires of small intestinal T cells in active coeliac disease, refractory type I coeliac disease, and coeliac disease treated with a gluten-free diet. Of the approximately 30 patients in the full study, around 22 had coeliac disease confirmed by serology and 8 were controls with non-small intestinal disorders. TRB sequencing worked for samples from 26 to 35 subjects, and these included 24 paired bulk unsorted intraepithelial and lamina propria cell samples.

Cells were frozen in liquid nitrogen in DMSO/FBS as aliquots of approximately 500,000 cells, with a single aliquot from each fraction going to sequencing. All 30 patients in the study underwent endoscopy and small intestinal biopsy. Lamina propria cells were released by collagenase digestion of the biopsy tissue remaining after intraepithelial cell isolation. Genomic DNA was extracted from frozen unsorted cell fractions with the Qiagen DNeasy blood extraction kit. Findings and caveats that apply to the study as a whole: High-purity fractions were not obtained when intraepithelial cells were separated from lamina propria cells, so cross-contamination between compartments was possible. The authors considered the approach unsuitable for unbiased detection of gliadin-specific T cells, which are scarce and rarely shared between patients. Published gliadin-specific TRB sequences were detected in about 55% of the 18 coeliac lamina propria samples but in only 1 of 6 controls. For the most part, TRB repertoires were private, with most amino acid sequences found in only one sample, and V-gene usage showed no significant difference across disease groups. Lower clonality than in controls was observed in the TRB and TRG repertoires of active coeliac intraepithelial and lamina propria samples, suggesting that diverse T cells were recruited.

For CDR1 and CDR2, the germline V gene lists MDHEN and SYDVKM. From V the trimming removes 7 bases and from J it removes 7 bases, while the gene matches leave 19 bases of the junction unaccounted for. The CDR3 measures 17 amino acids from cysteine to phenylalanine. The only DNA kept is the CDR3, 51 bases in frame from the first base. The library was made by the immunoSEQ multiplex PCR assay. In a multiplexed PCR, the TR loci were amplified; reverse primers were designed against J gene segments, whereas forward primers were designed against V gene segments. Amplified CDR3 regions were sequenced on the Illumina HiSeq System. Regarding the original processing steps: A nearest-neighbour algorithm merged closely related reads to remove PCR and sequencing errors and collapse data into unique sequences. Repertoires were summarised in terms of clonality and T cell density, with T cell density defined as TR molecules per amount of genomic DNA input. CDR3 amino acid sequences present in at least 80% of unsorted samples were defined as public TRs, and these public TRs were then tested for differential abundance between coeliac and control samples. Each lamina propria sample was queried against a list of 200 to 250 published gliadin-specific TRB sequences. Differences in clonality and density between disease groups were tested by Kruskal-Wallis tests, followed by Dunn post-tests. TCRdb stores this immuneACCESS table with in-frame sequences only. Part of the clones is absent; in the studies checked, under half of the shortfall reflects unresolved V genes, and no reason is known for the rest. V and J calls and clone size are copied from that table; D and trimming were computed from the DNA. The sample has fewer than 6,000 clones on record, around 79% of them singletons. Of the sample, roughly 4.6% falls within the top ten clones.

On this clone: Its antigen specificity is not known. No qualities accompany the bases; no much larger clone lies one base away.

This receptor was identified in a woman aged 18-35 years with active celiac disease. The sample comprised lamina propria lymphocytes from the gut. The sample's cell subset or site label, decoded: lamina propria cell (LPC) fraction of small intestinal biopsy. Recombination joined TRBV28 with TRBJ2-3, with 8 middle bases fitting TRBD2. Read as DNA, the sequence is TGTGCCAGCACCACTCGAGGTCTGCGGGAGGCACGGCATACGCAGTATTTT. This yields the protein CASTTRGLREARHTQYF.